This T cell receptor beta chain was recovered during a study of blood T cells in healthy people across ages. Across the whole study: With template switching, about one barcoded beta molecule was captured per two T cells.

The germline V gene encodes CDR1 SGHRS and CDR2 YFSETQ. The CDR3 spans 13 residues. V lost 5 bases and J lost 7; bases outside the gene matches: 7. Primed by a sample-barcoded 5' primer and a J-beta primer mix, a second PCR proceeded for roughly 6 to 12 cycles. TCRdb reprocessed the 5' RACE reads via MiXCR and lists one record per CDR3 protein. The sample carries some 730,000 distinct CDR3 sequences, about 20% recorded once. The rearrangement links TRBV5-1 to TRBJ1-1, with TRBD1 matching over 8 bases. The receptor's source is a man aged 65 to 79 in good health. Sequencing was performed on blood. In DNA, the CDR3 is TGCGCCAGCAGTCCCGGGACAGGTAGTGAAGCTTTCTTT. Amino acid sequence: CASSPGTGSEAFF.